The 2 T cell receptor beta chains presented below share a single source sample, sequenced in a study of human T cells and chemical hapten exposure. TCRdb ran MiXCR on the RACE reads and lists one entry per CDR3 protein. The table includes tens of thousands of distinct CDR3 sequences, 10% to 15% detected once. Time point noted: patch test 3, about 24 weeks after DPC sensitization. As for treatment: therapeutic diphenylcyclopropenone sensitization with weekly scalp DPC. Sequenced material: whole blood, taken in connection with sensitization to the hapten diphenylcyclopropenone (DPC). These receptors all stem from a woman in her fifties or sixties with alopecia areata. Some clones in this sample may be carry-over from other donors' samples.

The chain combines TRBV29-1 with TRBJ2-1; 14 bases agree with TRBD2. V lost 3 bases to trimming and J lost 3 bases; unmatched junction nucleotides: 7. This CDR3 is built from 17 residues. CDR1 is SQVTM and CDR2 is ANQGSEA in the germline V gene. The CDR3 sequence is CSVESRLAGGFYNEQFF. The CDR3 region has the DNA TGCAGCGTTGAGTCTCGACTAGCGGGAGGGTTCTACAATGAGCAGTTCTTC.

This clonotype has more than one count but fewer than ten. This chain joins TRBV9 and TRBJ1-2; TRBD1 matches at 7 bases. Germline loops: CDR1 SGDLS, CDR2 YYNGEE. The length of the CDR3 is 14 residues. J gave up 1 base and V 3 bases, and 3 bases lay outside the gene matches. The CDR3 DNA reads as TGTGCCAGCAGCGAGGGGGACAGTAACTATGGCTACACCTTC. Translating gives CASSEGDSNYGYTF.